One sample yielded the 18 T cell receptor beta chains listed below, sequenced in a study of cytomegalovirus exposure and HLA in healthy donors. It was with 60 Vbeta and 13 Jbeta primers that the PCR ran. Generated by immunoSEQ multiplex PCR, the TCRdb table keeps only in-frame clones and is missing some. The sample includes under 150,000 clones, roughly four fifths seen only once; the top ten take roughly 4.2%. Sequencing input: PBMCs. These receptors originate from a man aged 35-49 years in good health and CMV-seropositive.

The chain recombines TRBV7-6 with TRBJ2-1; 7 bases agree with TRBD2. Germline V gives CDR1 SGHVS, CDR2 FNYEAQ. Losses at the gene ends were 5 bases for V and 7 bases for J; bases not matched to a gene: 8. The CDR3 sequence is 14 residues long. CDR3 sequence: CASSGGVVGNEQFF. The CDR3 bases are TGTGCCAGCAGCGGGGGGGTAGTCGGGAATGAGCAGTTCTTC. Combining the CDR3 with reference TRBV7-6 and TRBJ2-1 gives the whole variable domain GAGVSQSPRYKVTKRGQDVALRCDPISGHVSLYWYRQALGQGPEFLTYFNYEAQQDKSGLPNDRFSAERPEGSISTLTIQRTEQRDSAMYRCASSGGVVGNEQFFGPGTRLTVL.

This clone was seen a few times. The chain joins TRBV11-1 to TRBJ2-1; perhaps TRBD1 as D (6 bases). This CDR3 spans 16 amino acids. The germline V gene has CDR1 SGHAT and CDR2 FQDESV (reference sequence). V lost 5 bases and J lost 9, with 23 bases in between. DNA of the CDR3: TGTGCCAGCAGCCCTAGAGGGGGATTCGGCTTCGGTGAGCAGTTCTTC. Translation: CASSPRGGFGFGEQFF.

This clone was seen once. The V gene is TRBV29-1, the J gene TRBJ1-1; 7 nucleotides align to TRBD1. This CDR3 spans 15 amino acids. Germline V lookup: CDR1 SQVTM, CDR2 ANQGSEA. V lost 5 bases, J lost 0 bases, and 9 bases stayed unmatched. The CDR3 loop is CSVQQGPLMNTEAFF. In DNA form, the CDR3 reads TGCAGCGTTCAACAGGGGCCACTCATGAACACTGAAGCTTTCTTT.

CDR3 region: CASSYRRDYEQYF. CDR3 DNA: TGTGCCAGCAGTTATCGTCGGGACTACGAGCAGTACTTC. The genes are TRBV27 and TRBJ2-7; TRBD2 might be the D (5 bases). The CDR3 runs 13 residues. V lost 4 bases, J lost 3 bases, and 10 bases lay in between. The germline gives CDR1 MNHEY, CDR2 SMNVEV (reference sequence).

The chain combines TRBV15 with TRBJ1-5; TRBD1 matches at 9 bases. This CDR3 is 15 amino acids long. J was trimmed by 6 bases and V by 0 bases; bases with no gene match: 3. Germline assignment: CDR1 LNHNV and CDR2 YYDKDF (reference sequence). The CDR3 loop reads CATSRDGTGTQPQHF. The CDR3 DNA is TGTGCCACCAGCAGAGATGGGACAGGGACTCAGCCCCAGCATTTT.

The chain couples TRBV5-1 to TRBJ2-7; 7 positions match TRBD2. The CDR3 spans 15 residues. After removal of 0 bases from V and 6 bases from J, the junction contained 9 bases not matched to a gene. Germline V gives CDR1 SGHRS, CDR2 YFSETQ. The CDR3 bases are TGCGCCAGCAGCTTGGTACGCGCGGGAGTATCCGAGCAGTACTTC. The encoded protein is CASSLVRAGVSEQYF.

The V call is TRBV30, the J call TRBJ2-7; 9 nucleotides agree with TRBD2. CDR1 is GTSNPN and CDR2 is SVGIG in the germline V gene (reference sequence). The V segment lost 4 bases and the J segment 0 bases; nucleotides outside the gene matches: 4. The CDR3 is 14 residues long. CDR3 residues: CAWNVAGASYEQYF. The DNA for the CDR3 is TGTGCCTGGAACGTAGCGGGAGCCTCCTACGAGCAGTACTTC. Full variable domain (rest looked up from reference TRBV30 and TRBJ2-7): SQTIHQWPATLVQPVGSPLSLECTVEGTSNPNLYWYRQAAGRGLQLLFYSVGIGQISSEVPQNLSASRPQDRQFILSSKKLLLSDSGFYLCAWNVAGASYEQYFGPGTRLTVT.

This CDR3 is CSIQTGSYTEAFF. The CDR3 DNA reads as TGCAGCATCCAGACGGGGTCCTACACTGAAGCTTTCTTT. The rearrangement links TRBV29-1 to TRBJ1-1; no reliable D call. This CDR3 spans 13 amino acids. Per germline, CDR1 SQVTM and CDR2 ANQGSEA. Trimming shortened V by 8 bases and J by 3 bases, and 16 bases separated the two germline ends.

This clone came up once. The chain is built from TRBV5-1 and TRBJ1-1; TRBD1 might be the D (5 bases). V lost 6 bases and J 4 bases, leaving 19 bases between the germline ends. Germline CDR1 reads SGHRS; CDR2 reads YFSETQ. This CDR3 is 15 amino acids long. The CDR3 coding sequence is TGCGCCAGCAAGGCGGGACCGGAGAGGGGCACTGAAGCTTTCTTT. Residues: CASKAGPERGTEAFF.

This clone was found once. The chain has TRBV13 and TRBJ2-5, with 13 bases identical to TRBD2. The CDR3 extends over 16 amino acids. CDR1 PRHDT and CDR2 FYEKMQ come from the germline V gene (reference sequence). After removal of 3 bases from V and 3 bases from J, the junction contained 4 bases not matched to a gene. Written as DNA, the CDR3 is TGTGCCAGCAGCTTCCGACTAGCGGGGGGAAAAGAGACCCAGTACTTC. Translated, it gives CASSFRLAGGKETQYF.

The rearrangement links TRBV2 to TRBJ2-3; unclear D gene. This CDR3 spans 12 amino acids. Germline CDR1 and CDR2: SNHLY and FYNNEI. V gave up 6 bases and J gave up 2 bases, with 6 bases separating them. The DNA of the CDR3 is TGTGCCAGCAGAGCTGACACAGATACGCAGTATTTT. This translates into CASRADTDTQYF.

V gene TRBV5-4 combines with J gene TRBJ1-2; 8 bases fit TRBD1. Per germline, CDR1 SGHNT and CDR2 YYREEE (reference sequence). The CDR3 has 15 residues. V was clipped by 6 bases and J by 3 bases; unmatched bases: 10. The CDR3 DNA reads as TGTGCCAGCACCTCCGGCGGGACAGGAGACTATGGCTACACCTTC. Translation: CASTSGGTGDYGYTF. The variable domain in full, completed from reference TRBV5-4 and TRBJ1-2, reads ETGVTQSPTHLIKTRGQQVTLRCSSQSGHNTVSWYQQALGQGPQFIFQYYREEENGRGNFPPRFSGLQFPNYSSELNVNALELDDSALYLCASTSGGTGDYGYTFGSGTRLTVV.

This chain uses TRBV7-2 with TRBJ2-1, with 7 bases matching TRBD2. CDR3 length equals 14 residues. Germline V gene lookup returns CDR1 SGHTA and CDR2 FQGNSA. V gave up 9 bases and J gave up 3 bases; unmatched junction bases: 8. The CDR3 DNA reads TGTGCCAGTAGGCCAGCGGGGAGCTACAATGAGCAGTTCTTC. Translated: CASRPAGSYNEQFF.

On this clone itself: One end of the junction varies from germline; a read error may be responsible. The rearrangement uses TRBV7-9 and TRBJ2-2; D is possibly TRBD2 (5 bases). The CDR3 runs to 12 residues. The germline gives CDR1 SEHNR, CDR2 FQNEAQ (reference sequence). CDR3 amino acids: CSSTLTIRELFF. CDR3 in DNA: TGTTCCAGCACCCTGACTATAAGGGAGCTGTTTTTT.

The chain carries TRBV18 and TRBJ1-1; D is unresolved. The V gene lost 3 bases and the J gene lost 4 bases, with 15 bases spanning the gap. CDR3 size: 15 residues. The germline gives CDR1 KGHSH, CDR2 LQKENI. The CDR3 bases are TGTGCCAGCTCACCCTCGCCTCATTGGGCCACTGAAGCTTTCTTT. Its translation: CASSPSPHWATEAFF.

This sequence joins TRBV5-1 and TRBJ2-7; TRBD1 agrees at 7 bases. Germline CDR1 is SGHRS and CDR2 is YFSETQ. The trim removed 0 bases at V and 2 bases at J, leaving 2 bases unmatched. The CDR3 totals 14 residues. This CDR3 is CASSLGGTAYEQYF. CDR3 nucleotide sequence: TGCGCCAGCAGCTTGGGAGGGACAGCCTACGAGCAGTACTTC.

This clone was observed a single time. The V call is TRBV12-5, the J call TRBJ1-5, with 8 nucleotides matching TRBD1. The CDR3 is made up of 16 amino acids. J gave up 2 bases and V 0 bases, and 3 bases lay outside the gene matches. CDR1 is LGHNT and CDR2 is FRNRAP in the germline V gene. The CDR3 protein is CASGLVLGQGNQPQHF. CDR3 DNA sequence: TGTGCTAGTGGTTTGGTACTGGGACAGGGCAATCAGCCCCAGCATTTT. The variable domain in full, with the rest retrieved from reference TRBV12-5 and TRBJ1-5, is DARVTQTPRHKVTEMGQEVTMRCQPILGHNTVFWYRQTMMQGLELLAYFRNRAPLDDSGMPKDRFSAEMPDATLATLKIQPSEPRDSAVYFCASGLVLGQGNQPQHFGDGTRLSIL.

The chain combines TRBV6-1 with TRBJ2-3, with D possibly matching TRBD1 (7 bases). The CDR3 extends over 14 amino acids. V was clipped by 4 bases and J by 3 bases, with 11 bases between them. Germline-derived CDR1 and CDR2 are MNHNS and SASEGT. Here the CDR3 DNA reads TGTGCCAGCAGTGCCAGGGGGGTTACAGATACGCAGTATTTT. As protein: CASSARGVTDTQYF.